This TCR beta chain was captured by sequencing in a study of spatial heterogeneity in lung cancer. As for time point: sample taken at primary tumor resection. Untreated early-stage non-small cell lung cancer patients, some 70 in total, were the donors. Sequencing of whole RNA from tumor, nontumor lung or frozen PBMC involved no sorting. This clonotype is medium-sized by share. What it binds is not known. General study findings and limits: Ubiquitous nonsynonymous mutations were tracked by counts of ubiquitous expanded TCRs, and regional ones by counts of regional expanded TCRs. Expanded intratumoral alpha and beta TCR counts tracked tumor mutation counts.

The CDR3 covers 16 residues. Germline CDR1 reads KGHSH; CDR2 reads LQKENI. V lost 2 bases to trimming and J lost 4 bases; unmatched junction nucleotides: 7. Every TCR cDNA molecule bore a unique molecular identifier. Each CDR3 protein gets one entry after TCRdb re-called the 5' RACE reads with MiXCR. The sample includes about 9,200 distinct CDR3 sequences, approximately 2.9% of them seen just once. This sequence was found in a male donor with early-stage non-small cell lung cancer. Specimen: lung tumor tissue, collected at surgery. V usage is TRBV18 and J usage is TRBJ1-2; TRBD1 matches 10 bases. The CDR3 sequence is CASSPGDRGLGYGYTF. In DNA, the CDR3 is TGTGCCAGCTCACCAGGAGACAGGGGGCTTGGCTATGGCTACACCTTC. Variable domain in full (rest from reference TRBV18 and TRBJ1-2): NAGVMQNPRHLVRRRGQEARLRCSPMKGHSHVYWYRQLPEEGLKFMVYLQKENIIDESGMPKERFSAEFPKEGPSILRIQQVVRGDSAAYFCASSPGDRGLGYGYTFGSGTRLTVV.